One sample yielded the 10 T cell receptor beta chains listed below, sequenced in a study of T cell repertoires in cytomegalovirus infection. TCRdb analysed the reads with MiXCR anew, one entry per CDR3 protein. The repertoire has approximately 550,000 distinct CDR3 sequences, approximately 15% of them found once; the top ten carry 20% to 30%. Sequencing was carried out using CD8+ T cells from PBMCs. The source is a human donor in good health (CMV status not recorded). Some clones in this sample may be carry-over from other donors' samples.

The CDR3 loop is CSAIGTNVRYEQYF. The CDR3 DNA follows: TGCAGTGCAATTGGGACCAATGTTCGCTACGAGCAGTACTTC. V is TRBV20-1 and J is TRBJ2-7; D may correspond to TRBD1 or TRBD2 (5 bases each). Trimming took off 6 bases at V and 3 bases at J, with 18 bases between the two ends. Looked up from germline, CDR1 is DFQATT and CDR2 is SNEGSKA (reference sequence). CDR3 length equals 14 residues.

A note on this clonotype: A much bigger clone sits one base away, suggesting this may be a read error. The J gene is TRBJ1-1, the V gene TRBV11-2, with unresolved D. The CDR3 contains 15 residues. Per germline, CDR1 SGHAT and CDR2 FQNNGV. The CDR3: CANSLRWVRGTEAFF. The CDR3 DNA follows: TGTGCCAACAGCTTACGGTGGGTTAGAGGCACTGAAGCTTTCTTT.

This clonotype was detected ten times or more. The CDR3: CASSHPIRDSSYNEQFF. CDR3 coding DNA: TGTGCCAGCAGCCACCCCATAAGGGACAGCTCCTACAATGAGCAGTTCTTC. The V and J genes are TRBV4-2 and TRBJ2-1; 7 positions match TRBD1. CDR3 length: 17 residues. Losses at the gene ends were 3 bases for V and 0 bases for J; bases not matched to a gene: 8. The germline V gene has CDR1 LGHNA and CDR2 YNFKEQ.

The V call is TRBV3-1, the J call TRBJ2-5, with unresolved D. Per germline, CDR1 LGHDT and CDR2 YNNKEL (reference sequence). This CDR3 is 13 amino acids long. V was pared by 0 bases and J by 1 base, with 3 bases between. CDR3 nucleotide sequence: TGTGCCAGCAGCCAAGAGATCCAAGAGACCCAGTACTTC. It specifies CASSQEIQETQYF.

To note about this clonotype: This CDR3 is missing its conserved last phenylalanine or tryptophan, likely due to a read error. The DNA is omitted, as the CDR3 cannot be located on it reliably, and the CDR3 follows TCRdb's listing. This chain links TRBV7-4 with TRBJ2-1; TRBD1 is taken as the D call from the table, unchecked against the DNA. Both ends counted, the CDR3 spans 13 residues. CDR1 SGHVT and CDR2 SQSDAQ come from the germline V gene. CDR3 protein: CASSPRRDNEKFL.

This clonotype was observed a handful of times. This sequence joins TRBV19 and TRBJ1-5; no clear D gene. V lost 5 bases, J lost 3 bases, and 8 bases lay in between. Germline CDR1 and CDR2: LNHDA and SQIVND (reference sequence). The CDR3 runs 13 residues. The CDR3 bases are TGTGCCAGTAGTGGCAGTAACAATCAGCCCCAGCATTTT. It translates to CASSGSNNQPQHF.

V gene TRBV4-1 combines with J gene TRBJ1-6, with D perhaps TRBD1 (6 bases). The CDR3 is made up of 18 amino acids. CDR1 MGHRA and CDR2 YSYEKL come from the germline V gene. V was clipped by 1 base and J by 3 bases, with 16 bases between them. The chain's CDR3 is CASSQGEIRTVYNSPLHF. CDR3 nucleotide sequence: TGCGCCAGCAGCCAAGGAGAAATTCGGACAGTCTATAATTCACCCCTCCACTTT.

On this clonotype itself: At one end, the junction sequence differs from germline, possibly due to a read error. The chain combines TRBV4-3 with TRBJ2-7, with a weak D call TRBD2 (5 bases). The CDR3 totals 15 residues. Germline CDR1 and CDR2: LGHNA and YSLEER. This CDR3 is CACSQDEGTSYEQYF. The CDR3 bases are TGCGCCTGCAGCCAAGATGAGGGCACCTCTTACGAGCAGTACTTC.

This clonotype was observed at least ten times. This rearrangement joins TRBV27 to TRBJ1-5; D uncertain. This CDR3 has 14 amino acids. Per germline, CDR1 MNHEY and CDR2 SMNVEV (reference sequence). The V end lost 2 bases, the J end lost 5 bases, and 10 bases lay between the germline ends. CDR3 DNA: TGTGCCAGCAGTTTAAGGAGTTGGGATCAGCCCCAGCATTTT. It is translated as CASSLRSWDQPQHF.

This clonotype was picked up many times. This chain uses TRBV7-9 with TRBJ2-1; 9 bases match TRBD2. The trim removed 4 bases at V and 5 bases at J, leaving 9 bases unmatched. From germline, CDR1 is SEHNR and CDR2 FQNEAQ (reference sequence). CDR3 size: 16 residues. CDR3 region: CASSSEGLASNNEQFF. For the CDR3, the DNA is TGTGCCAGCAGCTCCGAGGGACTAGCCTCAAACAATGAGCAGTTCTTC.